A single sample gave rise to the 22 T cell receptor beta chains below, sequenced in a study of shared clonotypes between healthy human individuals. The naive CD8 subset, CD45RO-negative cells positively selected for CCR7, excluded terminally differentiated effector memory CD45RA+ cells. Generated by immunoSEQ multiplex PCR, the TCRdb table keeps only in-frame clones and is missing some. The sample gives some 2.1 million clones, around 95% of which show up once; more than 1.5% is in the top ten. Sequenced material: naive CD8+ T cells from PBMCs. These TCRs come from a man between 18 and 29 years old in good health. Some clones in this sample may be carry-over from other donors' samples.

V and J are TRBV4-2 and TRBJ2-6; TRBD2 aligns across 7 bases. The junction had 12 bases not matched to a gene; V was cut back by 1 base and J by 0 bases. Looked up from germline, CDR1 is LGHNA and CDR2 is YNFKEQ. This CDR3 has 20 residues. CDR3 loop: CASSQATASGVYSGANVLTF. The CDR3 DNA sequence: TGTGCCAGCAGCCAAGCAACGGCGAGCGGGGTTTACTCTGGGGCCAACGTCCTGACTTTC.

This clone was detected only a few times. V gene TRBV13 combines with J gene TRBJ2-1; D call uncertain. The V gene lost 5 bases and the J gene lost 8 bases, with 7 bases spanning the gap. There are 11 residues in the CDR3. CDR1 PRHDT and CDR2 FYEKMQ come from the germline V gene (reference sequence). The CDR3 sequence is CASSQAHEQFF. The CDR3 nucleotides read TGTGCCAGCAGCCAAGCCCATGAGCAGTTCTTC.

The chain uses TRBV10-3 and TRBJ2-3; a weak D match, TRBD2 (6 bases). Germline loops: CDR1 ENHRY, CDR2 SYGVKD. The CDR3 is 15 amino acids. Trimming left V 2 bases short and J 3 bases short, with 12 bases between. The CDR3 sequence: CAISEAEGITDTQYF. DNA for the CDR3: TGTGCCATCAGTGAGGCGGAGGGCATAACAGATACGCAGTATTTT.

The chain couples TRBV27 to TRBJ2-5, with 8 bases matching TRBD1. This CDR3 region has 16 residues. V lost 3 bases, J lost 4 bases, and 10 bases stayed unmatched. Germline V gives CDR1 MNHEY, CDR2 SMNVEV (reference sequence). The CDR3 sequence: CASSFFPQGAGETQYF. Written as DNA, the CDR3 is TGTGCCAGCAGTTTCTTCCCCCAGGGGGCGGGAGAGACCCAGTACTTC.

V is TRBV7-9 and J is TRBJ2-3; TRBD2 aligns across 9 bases. The CDR3 sequence is 16 residues long. Germline assignment: CDR1 SEHNR and CDR2 FQNEAQ (reference sequence). The V segment lost 0 bases and the J segment 3 bases; nucleotides outside the gene matches: 4. The CDR3 region is CASSLAREGVTDTQYF. The CDR3 DNA reads TGTGCCAGCAGCTTAGCGCGGGAGGGGGTGACAGATACGCAGTATTTT. Complete variable domain (other parts from reference TRBV7-9 and TRBJ2-3): DTGVSQNPRHKITKRGQNVTFRCDPISEHNRLYWYRQTLGQGPEFLTYFQNEAQLEKSRLLSDRFSAERPKGSFSTLEIQRTEQGDSAMYLCASSLAREGVTDTQYFGPGTRLTVL.

V is TRBV7-8 and J is TRBJ1-2; D is possibly TRBD1 (6 bases). The germline gives CDR1 SGHVS, CDR2 FQNEAQ. The CDR3 loop spans 20 amino acids. With 0 bases removed from V and 0 bases from J, the gap between germline ends came to 23 bases. This CDR3 is CASSLALDRKSNTSNYGYTF. In DNA form, the CDR3 reads TGTGCCAGCAGCTTAGCCCTTGACAGGAAATCCAATACCTCTAACTATGGCTACACCTTC.

This chain links TRBV4-1 with TRBJ2-2; D may be TRBD2 (6 bases). Trimming left V 2 bases short and J 4 bases short, with 20 bases between. Germline CDR1 MGHRA, CDR2 YSYEKL. The CDR3 is made up of 18 amino acids. CDR3 coding DNA: TGCGCCAGCAGCCAAACCCCCGGGGGTGAAGGGAGCACCGGGGAGCTGTTTTTT. Translating gives CASSQTPGGEGSTGELFF.

The chain employs TRBV27 and TRBJ2-7; TRBD2 agrees at 10 bases. CDR3 length: 17 amino acids. The germline gives CDR1 MNHEY, CDR2 SMNVEV (reference sequence). The V gene end was trimmed by 2 bases and the J gene end by 2 bases; junction bases not matched to a gene: 9. The CDR3 spells CASSLPSTSGLPYEQYF. The CDR3 DNA follows: TGTGCCAGCAGTTTACCGTCGACTAGCGGGCTCCCCTACGAGCAGTACTTC.

The V gene is TRBV7-9, the J gene TRBJ2-5; 11 bases are shared with TRBD2. Losses at the gene ends were 5 bases for V and 5 bases for J; bases not matched to a gene: 16. Germline CDR1 is SEHNR and CDR2 is FQNEAQ (reference sequence). CDR3 size: 18 residues. This CDR3 reads CASSPRVAGGPRGETQYF. In DNA form, the CDR3 reads TGTGCCAGCAGCCCTCGAGTAGCGGGAGGGCCTCGGGGGGAGACCCAGTACTTC.

CDR3 bases: TGTGCCAGCAGTTTATCGTGGGGACAGGGGAACAAAAACATTCAGTACTTC. Its protein is CASSLSWGQGNKNIQYF. This chain joins TRBV27 and TRBJ2-4; 10 nucleotides match TRBD1. Germline V lookup: CDR1 MNHEY, CDR2 SMNVEV (reference sequence). J was trimmed by 3 bases and V by 0 bases; bases with no gene match: 5. This CDR3 is 17 amino acids long.

The chain uses TRBV6-5 and TRBJ2-1, with TRBD1 matching 9 bases. Germline V gene data show CDR1 as MNHEY and CDR2 as SVGAGI. J was trimmed by 10 bases and V by 5 bases; bases with no gene match: 6. The CDR3 extends over 13 amino acids. CDR3 in amino acids: CASSASGTGEQFF. The CDR3 bases are TGTGCCAGCAGTGCCTCCGGGACAGGGGAGCAGTTCTTC.

The J gene is TRBJ2-1, the V gene TRBV27; 8 nucleotides match TRBD1. J gave up 7 bases and V 2 bases, and 10 bases lay outside the gene matches. Germline CDR1 MNHEY, CDR2 SMNVEV (reference sequence). The CDR3 is made up of 16 amino acids. The CDR3 here is CASSLRQAGGMNEQFF. DNA of the CDR3: TGTGCCAGCAGTTTACGCCAAGCAGGGGGCATGAATGAGCAGTTCTTC.

This chain joins TRBV29-1 and TRBJ2-2; a weak D match, TRBD1 (5 bases). The CDR3 sequence is 12 residues long. Trimming left V 7 bases short and J 6 bases short, with 12 bases between. Germline CDR1 SQVTM, CDR2 ANQGSEA. CDR3 sequence: CSGLGAAGELFF. The CDR3, as DNA: TGCAGCGGCTTAGGGGCGGCCGGGGAGCTGTTTTTT.

This clone was counted only a few times. V is TRBV7-8 and J is TRBJ2-7, with D possibly TRBD1 on 5 matching bases. Looked up from germline, CDR1 is SGHVS and CDR2 is FQNEAQ. Trimming removed 1 base from V and 3 bases from J, with 16 bases in between. This CDR3 has 16 amino acids. CDR3 sequence reads: CASSLDRPGQIYEQYF. The CDR3 region has the DNA TGTGCCAGCAGCTTAGATCGGCCAGGGCAGATCTACGAGCAGTACTTC.

The chain carries TRBV9 and TRBJ1-1; TRBD1 agrees at 8 bases. The CDR3 consists of 14 residues. The germline V gene has CDR1 SGDLS and CDR2 YYNGEE. The V gene end was trimmed by 3 bases and the J gene end by 6 bases; junction bases not matched to a gene: 7. The CDR3, as DNA: TGTGCCAGCAGCGAAGCAGGGGGCCAGGCTGAAGCTTTCTTT. Its translation is CASSEAGGQAEAFF.

This clone is a singleton in its sample. The genes are TRBV4-2 and TRBJ2-7; 7 bases line up with TRBD1. The CDR3 loop spans 13 amino acids. Germline loops: CDR1 LGHNA, CDR2 YNFKEQ. V lost 3 bases to trimming and J lost 4 bases; unmatched junction nucleotides: 3. The CDR3 loop reads CASSHGTVYEQYF. The CDR3 bases are TGTGCCAGCAGCCACGGGACAGTTTACGAGCAGTACTTC.

The chain combines TRBV7-9 with TRBJ1-2; D is possibly TRBD1 (6 bases). This CDR3 is 14 amino acids long. The V end was cut by 5 bases, the J end by 2 bases, with 12 bases between. From germline, CDR1 is SEHNR and CDR2 FQNEAQ (reference sequence). CDR3 sequence: CASSNGQYNYGYTF. The CDR3 DNA follows: TGTGCCAGCAGCAACGGACAGTACAACTATGGCTACACCTTC. The whole variable domain, remainder taken from reference TRBV7-9 and TRBJ1-2, is DTGVSQNPRHKITKRGQNVTFRCDPISEHNRLYWYRQTLGQGPEFLTYFQNEAQLEKSRLLSDRFSAERPKGSFSTLEIQRTEQGDSAMYLCASSNGQYNYGYTFGSGTRLTVV.

In the case of this clone: The same CDR3 also results from other DNA sequences found in this sample. The chain links TRBV6-5 to TRBJ2-7, with unresolved D. This CDR3 is 11 amino acids long. With 2 bases removed from V and 5 bases from J, the gap between germline ends came to 4 bases. CDR1 is MNHEY, CDR2 SVGAGI, per germline. CDR3 in amino acids: CASSYGDEQYF. Here the CDR3 DNA reads TGTGCCAGCAGTTACGGTGACGAGCAGTACTTC.

This clone appeared a single time. The V gene is TRBV27, the J gene TRBJ2-2, with 7 bases aligning to TRBD1. CDR1 and CDR2 from the germline V gene are MNHEY and SMNVEV (reference sequence). Trimming at V came to 6 bases and at J to 3 bases, leaving 7 bases not matched to a gene. The CDR3 spans 15 residues. CDR3 loop: CASSPGTAYTGELFF. The CDR3 nucleotides read TGTGCCAGCAGCCCCGGGACAGCCTACACCGGGGAGCTGTTTTTT.

The V and J genes are TRBV15 and TRBJ2-3; D is uncertain. Trimming removed 0 bases from V and 6 bases from J, with 16 bases in between. The CDR3 totals 16 residues. Germline assignment: CDR1 LNHNV and CDR2 YYDKDF (reference sequence). CDR3 sequence (DNA): TGTGCCACCAGCAGAGATTCAGAACGTCGGATGGATACGCAGTATTTT. Protein product: CATSRDSERRMDTQYF. The variable domain in full, with the rest retrieved from reference TRBV15 and TRBJ2-3, is DAMVIQNPRYQVTQFGKPVTLSCSQTLNHNVMYWYQQKSSQAPKLLFHYYDKDFNNEADTPDNFQSRRPNTSFCFLDIRSPGLGDTAMYLCATSRDSERRMDTQYFGPGTRLTVL.

V and J are TRBV2 and TRBJ2-2; no clear D gene. V lost 3 bases and J lost 0, with 5 bases in between. Germline lookup yields CDR1 SNHLY and CDR2 FYNNEI. This CDR3 is 14 amino acids long. CDR3: CASSDRPNTGELFF. The CDR3 DNA reads TGTGCCAGCAGTGACAGACCGAACACCGGGGAGCTGTTTTTT.

Notes on this clone: This CDR3 is also generated by other DNA sequences in the sample. V usage is TRBV27 and J usage is TRBJ2-7, with unresolved D. Trimming left V 3 bases short and J 0 bases short, with 6 bases between. Germline V gene data show CDR1 as MNHEY and CDR2 as SMNVEV (reference sequence). CDR3 size: 13 residues. The DNA for the CDR3 is TGTGCCAGCAGTTTGCGAGGCTCCTACGAGCAGTACTTC. Its protein product is CASSLRGSYEQYF.